The TCR beta chain under discussion was sequenced for a study of cytomegalovirus exposure and HLA in healthy donors. Regarding the study as a whole: A later analysis linked a missense variant in DCLRE1C to the trimming of TCR beta V and J genes. Later analysis identified several of the most significant clusters that appeared linked to common viral pathogens.

The study ran its PCR with 60 Vbeta and 13 Jbeta primers. In the authors' methods: The authors later counted 75 million to 90 million unique TCR beta chains, approximately 10 million of them shared. Profiled with immunoSEQ multiplex PCR; TCRdb holds only in-frame clones, not every one. Clonal size and the V and J genes are those of that table, whereas D and trimming came from the DNA. Of 150,000 to 200,000 clones listed, 70% to 80% are singletons. Worth noting for this clone: Its antigen is currently unknown.

Trimming left V 6 bases short and J 7 bases short, with 13 bases between. The CDR3 is 12 residues long. Germline V gene lookup returns CDR1 MNHEY and CDR2 SVGAGI. The source material was PBMCs. This sequence was found in a woman aged 25 to 45 in good health and CMV-seropositive. V usage is TRBV6-5 and J usage is TRBJ2-7; tentatively, D is TRBD2 (5 bases). CDR3 sequence (DNA): TGTGCCAGCAGGTCCCTCGGGGAGGAGCAGTACTTC. This translates into CASRSLGEEQYF.